Listed below are T cell receptor beta chains from one sample, sequenced in a study of control samples from healthy donors and cancer patients. Using immunoSEQ multiplex PCR, the repertoire was profiled, and TCRdb retains in-frame clones only, with some absent. Of 150,000 to 180,000 clones in the sample, 94% are singletons; the top ten hold 4.5% to 6%. Sequencing was done on a sample of blood. The receptors come from a man in his forties in good health. CDR3s include the opening cysteine and the closing phenylalanine or tryptophan. Fields, in order: J gene, D gene, clone size, V gene, CDR3 protein, CDR3 DNA. The D gene is left open where the match is weak. Only part of the rows carry a size: once, few, many, or a class if the clone is expanded.

j_call: TRBJ1-2; d_call: TRBD1; clone_size: NA; v_call: TRBV9; cdr3_aa: CASSMDRNSNYGYTF; cdr3_nt: TGTGCCAGCAGTATGGACAGGAATTCTAACTATGGCTACACCTTC
j_call: TRBJ1-5; d_call: NA; clone_size: NA; v_call: TRBV5-1; cdr3_aa: CASSLGRPDGPQHF; cdr3_nt: TGCGCCAGCAGCTTGGGCCGGCCTGACGGGCCCCAGCATTTT
j_call: TRBJ1-5; d_call: TRBD1; clone_size: NA; v_call: TRBV6-5; cdr3_aa: CASLGGTGDNQPQHF; cdr3_nt: TGTGCCAGCTTGGGGGGAACAGGGGATAATCAGCCCCAGCATTTT
j_call: TRBJ2-1; d_call: TRBD2; clone_size: NA; v_call: TRBV5-1; cdr3_aa: CASSGSSGGAAEQFF; cdr3_nt: TGCGCCAGCAGCGGATCTAGCGGGGGGGCCGCTGAGCAGTTCTTC
j_call: TRBJ1-2; d_call: NA; clone_size: once; v_call: TRBV10-2; cdr3_aa: CASRIQGSGGYTF; cdr3_nt: TGCGCCAGCAGGATACAGGGTTCAGGTGGCTACACCTTC
j_call: TRBJ1-3; d_call: TRBD1; clone_size: NA; v_call: TRBV7-2; cdr3_aa: CASSLTGTGGNTIYF; cdr3_nt: TGTGCCAGCAGCTTGACCGGGACAGGTGGAAACACCATATATTTT
j_call: TRBJ1-1; d_call: NA; clone_size: NA; v_call: TRBV7-3; cdr3_aa: CASSAGQNTEAFF; cdr3_nt: TGTGCCAGCAGCGCTGGACAGAACACTGAAGCTTTCTTT
j_call: TRBJ2-5; d_call: TRBD2; clone_size: NA; v_call: TRBV11-2; cdr3_aa: CASSPIRDYGETQYF; cdr3_nt: TGTGCCAGCAGCCCTATTCGGGACTATGGAGAGACCCAGTACTTC
j_call: TRBJ1-6; d_call: NA; clone_size: NA; v_call: TRBV30; cdr3_aa: CAWSVPGDRSPLHF; cdr3_nt: TGTGCCTGGAGTGTACCGGGGGATCGTTCACCCCTCCACTTT
j_call: TRBJ2-7; d_call: TRBD2; clone_size: NA; v_call: TRBV3-1/TRBV3-2; cdr3_aa: CASSQAGTSMYF; cdr3_nt: TGTGCCAGCAGCCAAGCTGGGACTAGCATGTACTTC
j_call: TRBJ1-1; d_call: NA; clone_size: NA; v_call: TRBV7-9; cdr3_aa: CASSLERGRGGNTEAFF; cdr3_nt: TGTGCCAGCAGCTTAGAGAGAGGGCGAGGAGGCAACACTGAAGCTTTCTTT
j_call: TRBJ1-5; d_call: TRBD1; clone_size: once; v_call: TRBV6-1; cdr3_aa: CASSEKGAGQPQHF; cdr3_nt: TGTGCCAGCAGTGAAAAGGGGGCAGGACAGCCCCAGCATTTT
j_call: TRBJ1-3; d_call: NA; clone_size: NA; v_call: TRBV9; cdr3_aa: CASSVRGGASGNTIYF; cdr3_nt: TGTGCCAGCAGCGTACGGGGTGGAGCTTCTGGAAACACCATATATTTT
j_call: TRBJ2-1; d_call: NA; clone_size: NA; v_call: TRBV7-2; cdr3_aa: CASSPMLGVGNEQFF; cdr3_nt: TGTGCCAGCAGCCCCATGTTGGGAGTCGGCAATGAGCAGTTCTTC
j_call: TRBJ1-2; d_call: TRBD1; clone_size: NA; v_call: TRBV2; cdr3_aa: CASTRTGGSEGYTF; cdr3_nt: TGTGCCAGCACCCGGACAGGGGGCTCGGAAGGCTACACCTTC
j_call: TRBJ1-2; d_call: TRBD1; clone_size: NA; v_call: TRBV7-8; cdr3_aa: CASSPREGADYGYTF; cdr3_nt: TGTGCCAGCAGTCCTCGGGAGGGGGCTGACTATGGCTACACCTTC
j_call: TRBJ1-6; d_call: TRBD1; clone_size: NA; v_call: TRBV5-1; cdr3_aa: CASSWSGGNSPLHF; cdr3_nt: TGCGCCAGCAGCTGGTCAGGGGGGAATTCACCCCTCCACTTT
j_call: TRBJ1-6; d_call: NA; clone_size: NA; v_call: TRBV7-8; cdr3_aa: CASSFRSSYNSPLHF; cdr3_nt: TGTGCCAGCAGCTTCCGTAGCTCCTATAATTCACCCCTCCACTTT
j_call: TRBJ1-1; d_call: NA; clone_size: NA; v_call: TRBV28; cdr3_aa: CASSFWVENTEAFF; cdr3_nt: TGTGCCAGCAGTTTCTGGGTCGAGAACACTGAAGCTTTCTTT
j_call: TRBJ1-2; d_call: NA; clone_size: NA; v_call: TRBV30; cdr3_aa: CAWSVSSGANFYGYTF; cdr3_nt: TGTGCCTGGAGTGTCTCGTCAGGCGCTAATTTCTATGGCTACACCTTC
j_call: TRBJ1-1; d_call: NA; clone_size: NA; v_call: TRBV5-4; cdr3_aa: CASMTNTEAFF; cdr3_nt: TGTGCCAGCATGACGAACACTGAAGCTTTCTTT
j_call: TRBJ2-5; d_call: NA; clone_size: NA; v_call: TRBV5-6; cdr3_aa: CASSLGSAGFGGKTQYF; cdr3_nt: TGTGCCAGCAGCTTGGGATCGGCCGGATTTGGGGGAAAGACCCAGTACTTC
j_call: TRBJ1-6; d_call: NA; clone_size: NA; v_call: TRBV28; cdr3_aa: CASSSGGRRNSPLHF; cdr3_nt: TGTGCCAGCAGTTCTGGGGGCAGGAGGAATTCACCCCTCCACTTT
j_call: TRBJ2-1; d_call: NA; clone_size: NA; v_call: TRBV5-4; cdr3_aa: CASSLASLDHGQFF; cdr3_nt: TGTGCCAGCAGCTTGGCCAGCCTGGACCACGGGCAGTTCTTC
j_call: TRBJ2-3; d_call: NA; clone_size: NA; v_call: TRBV13; cdr3_aa: CASSVLKGVRRQYF; cdr3_nt: TGTGCCAGCAGCGTCCTCAAGGGGGTCAGGAGGCAGTATTTT
j_call: TRBJ2-5; d_call: NA; clone_size: NA; v_call: TRBV30; cdr3_aa: CAWAGETQYF; cdr3_nt: TGTGCCTGGGCTGGGGAGACCCAGTACTTC
j_call: TRBJ1-5; d_call: NA; clone_size: NA; v_call: TRBV7-2; cdr3_aa: CASSLETTRSQPQHF; cdr3_nt: TGTGCCAGCAGCTTAGAGACAACAAGGAGTCAGCCCCAGCATTTT
j_call: TRBJ2-2; d_call: TRBD2; clone_size: NA; v_call: TRBV19; cdr3_aa: CASSVRTSGGGHTGELFF; cdr3_nt: TGTGCCAGTTCTGTGAGGACTAGCGGGGGGGGACACACCGGGGAGCTGTTTTTT
j_call: TRBJ2-1; d_call: NA; clone_size: NA; v_call: TRBV7-2; cdr3_aa: CASSLDRAYEQFF; cdr3_nt: TGTGCCAGCAGCTTAGACAGGGCTTATGAGCAGTTCTTC
j_call: TRBJ1-5; d_call: NA; clone_size: once; v_call: TRBV7-2; cdr3_aa: CASSLEAGYQPQHF; cdr3_nt: TGTGCCAGCAGCTTAGAGGCAGGGTATCAGCCCCAGCATTTT
j_call: TRBJ1-1; d_call: TRBD1; clone_size: NA; v_call: TRBV10-3; cdr3_aa: CAISEAGQHRGEAFF; cdr3_nt: TGTGCCATCAGTGAGGCGGGACAGCACCGGGGTGAAGCTTTCTTT
j_call: TRBJ1-4; d_call: NA; clone_size: NA; v_call: TRBV30; cdr3_aa: CAWAQGTNEKLFF; cdr3_nt: TGTGCCTGGGCACAGGGTACTAATGAAAAACTGTTTTTT
j_call: TRBJ2-3; d_call: TRBD1; clone_size: NA; v_call: TRBV18; cdr3_aa: CASSPGQGANTQYF; cdr3_nt: TGTGCCAGCTCACCGGGACAGGGGGCAAATACGCAGTATTTT
j_call: TRBJ2-3; d_call: TRBD2; clone_size: few; v_call: TRBV7-3; cdr3_aa: CASSYSGGADTQYF; cdr3_nt: TGTGCCAGCAGCTATAGCGGGGGGGCAGATACGCAGTATTTT
j_call: TRBJ2-3; d_call: NA; clone_size: NA; v_call: TRBV7-9; cdr3_aa: CASSFRSRTDTQYF; cdr3_nt: TGTGCCAGCAGCTTCAGGAGCCGCACAGATACGCAGTATTTT
j_call: TRBJ2-3; d_call: NA; clone_size: NA; v_call: TRBV7-8; cdr3_aa: CASRFSFLSTDTQYF; cdr3_nt: TGTGCCAGCAGGTTCAGCTTCCTAAGCACAGATACGCAGTATTTT
j_call: TRBJ2-5; d_call: TRBD2; clone_size: NA; v_call: TRBV5-1; cdr3_aa: CASSYTSGVGTQYF; cdr3_nt: TGCGCCAGCAGCTACACGAGCGGGGTGGGGACCCAGTACTTC
j_call: TRBJ2-1; d_call: TRBD1; clone_size: NA; v_call: TRBV18; cdr3_aa: CASSSGTANNEQFF; cdr3_nt: TGTGCCAGCTCGTCCGGGACAGCCAACAATGAGCAGTTCTTC
j_call: TRBJ1-6; d_call: NA; clone_size: NA; v_call: TRBV7-9; cdr3_aa: CASSPGGLMDSPLHF; cdr3_nt: TGTGCCAGCAGCCCCGGGGGCCTGATGGATTCACCCCTCCACTTT
j_call: TRBJ1-2; d_call: NA; clone_size: once; v_call: TRBV11-2; cdr3_aa: CASSFTRASEGYTF; cdr3_nt: TGTGCCAGCAGCTTCACCAGGGCTTCGGAGGGCTACACCTTC
j_call: TRBJ1-1; d_call: NA; clone_size: NA; v_call: TRBV6-2/TRBV6-3; cdr3_aa: CASSYPVLQAFF; cdr3_nt: TGTGCCAGCAGTTACCCGGTTCTCCAGGCTTTCTTT
j_call: TRBJ1-5; d_call: NA; clone_size: NA; v_call: TRBV6-2/TRBV6-3; cdr3_aa: CASSRLDSNQPQHF; cdr3_nt: TGTGCCAGCAGTAGACTTGATAGCAATCAGCCCCAGCATTTT
j_call: TRBJ1-1; d_call: NA; clone_size: NA; v_call: TRBV4-3; cdr3_aa: CASSQEINTEAFF; cdr3_nt: TGCGCCAGCAGCCAAGAAATCAACACTGAAGCTTTCTTT
j_call: TRBJ1-2; d_call: TRBD1; clone_size: once; v_call: TRBV19; cdr3_aa: CASSTGSRGYTF; cdr3_nt: TGTGCCAGCTCGACAGGGTCTCGCGGCTACACCTTC
j_call: TRBJ1-5; d_call: NA; clone_size: NA; v_call: TRBV7-5; cdr3_aa: CARSHMTGGLNQPQHF; cdr3_nt: TGTGCCAGAAGCCACATGACAGGGGGCCTAAATCAGCCCCAGCATTTT
j_call: TRBJ1-2; d_call: NA; clone_size: NA; v_call: TRBV7-8; cdr3_aa: CASSFRGEGYTF; cdr3_nt: TGTGCCAGCAGCTTTCGGGGTGAGGGCTACACCTTC
j_call: TRBJ1-1; d_call: NA; clone_size: NA; v_call: TRBV5-5; cdr3_aa: CASSLAIRYTEAFF; cdr3_nt: TGTGCCAGCAGCTTGGCGATCAGATACACTGAAGCTTTCTTT
j_call: TRBJ1-2; d_call: NA; clone_size: NA; v_call: TRBV30; cdr3_aa: CAWSAPSDTYGYTF; cdr3_nt: TGTGCCTGGAGTGCGCCTTCGGATACCTATGGCTACACCTTC
j_call: TRBJ1-1; d_call: NA; clone_size: NA; v_call: TRBV7-9; cdr3_aa: CASSPGQVNTEAFF; cdr3_nt: TGTGCCAGCAGCCCCGGGCAGGTGAACACTGAAGCTTTCTTT
j_call: TRBJ1-2; d_call: NA; clone_size: NA; v_call: TRBV19; cdr3_aa: CASSPNNPGNYGYTF; cdr3_nt: TGTGCCAGTAGTCCCAACAACCCGGGTAACTATGGCTACACCTTC
j_call: TRBJ2-1; d_call: TRBD1; clone_size: once; v_call: TRBV27; cdr3_aa: CASSERQGAYNEQFF; cdr3_nt: TGTGCCAGCAGTGAGCGACAGGGGGCGTACAATGAGCAGTTCTTC
j_call: TRBJ1-3; d_call: NA; clone_size: NA; v_call: TRBV18; cdr3_aa: CASSPEGLSGNTIYF; cdr3_nt: TGTGCCAGCTCCCCGGAGGGGCTCTCTGGAAACACCATATATTTT
j_call: TRBJ1-6; d_call: NA; clone_size: NA; v_call: TRBV28; cdr3_aa: CASRGLATSPLHF; cdr3_nt: TGTGCCAGCAGAGGCCTGGCCACTTCACCCCTCCACTTT
j_call: TRBJ2-5; d_call: NA; clone_size: NA; v_call: TRBV10-3; cdr3_aa: CAISRGEDQETQYF; cdr3_nt: TGTGCCATCAGCAGGGGGGAGGATCAAGAGACCCAGTACTTC
j_call: TRBJ1-1; d_call: NA; clone_size: NA; v_call: TRBV5-1; cdr3_aa: CASSLSPALNTEAFF; cdr3_nt: TGCGCCAGCAGCTTGAGCCCGGCCCTGAACACTGAAGCTTTCTTT
j_call: TRBJ1-6; d_call: TRBD1; clone_size: NA; v_call: TRBV2; cdr3_aa: CATRTGGNSPLHF; cdr3_nt: TGTGCCACCCGGACAGGGGGAAATTCACCCCTCCACTTT
j_call: TRBJ1-5; d_call: NA; clone_size: NA; v_call: TRBV2; cdr3_aa: CASSLWTGNSNQPQHF; cdr3_nt: TGTGCCAGCAGCCTATGGACCGGGAATAGCAATCAGCCCCAGCATTTT